The 4 T cell receptor beta chains presented below share a single source sample, sequenced in a study of healthy donors' naive CD4 and CD8 T cells. A linear amplification protocol produced the TCR libraries from roughly 550 ng of total RNA. Each CDR3 protein is one row after TCRdb ran MiXCR on the reads. The sample includes about 180,000 distinct CDR3 sequences, about 70% of them seen just once. The sequencing input was naive CD4+ and CD8+ T cells sorted from blood, pooled from several donors. The receptors here all came from a pool of human donors in good health; the sample pools cells from several healthy donors.

The V call is TRBV19, the J call TRBJ1-1; D remains ambiguous. Germline values: CDR1 LNHDA, CDR2 SQIVND (reference sequence). Trimming removed 5 bases from V and 1 base from J, with 8 bases in between. The CDR3 length is 13 residues. The DNA for the CDR3 is TGTGCCAGTAGTCCAGACGGGAACACTGAAGCTTTCTTT. Residues: CASSPDGNTEAFF.

V is TRBV6-5 and J is TRBJ1-5; D remains ambiguous. The V gene's germline CDR1 is MNHEY and CDR2 SVGAGI. The CDR3 is 13 residues long. Trimming cost V 0 bases and J 9 bases, with 9 bases left between them. CDR3 protein: CASSYSPAWPQHF. The CDR3 region has the DNA TGTGCCAGCAGTTACTCTCCGGCATGGCCCCAGCATTTT.

The CDR3 DNA sequence: TGCAGCGGCATACAGGGGGGCTCCTACAATGAGCAGTTCTTC. Translating it yields CSGIQGGSYNEQFF. The chain combines TRBV29-1 with TRBJ2-1; 8 positions match TRBD1. The ends lost 7 bases at V and 0 bases at J; junction bases unmatched: 5. This CDR3 has 14 amino acids. Germline V gives CDR1 SQVTM, CDR2 ANQGSEA.

This clonotype appeared a few times. This chain joins TRBV29-1 and TRBJ2-3; the D is unclear. This CDR3 region has 12 residues. V gave up 4 bases and J gave up 0 bases, with 5 bases separating them. CDR1 and CDR2 (germline): SQVTM, ANQGSEA. CDR3 DNA sequence: TGCAGCGTTGCTGGAAGCACAGATACGCAGTATTTT. It specifies CSVAGSTDTQYF.